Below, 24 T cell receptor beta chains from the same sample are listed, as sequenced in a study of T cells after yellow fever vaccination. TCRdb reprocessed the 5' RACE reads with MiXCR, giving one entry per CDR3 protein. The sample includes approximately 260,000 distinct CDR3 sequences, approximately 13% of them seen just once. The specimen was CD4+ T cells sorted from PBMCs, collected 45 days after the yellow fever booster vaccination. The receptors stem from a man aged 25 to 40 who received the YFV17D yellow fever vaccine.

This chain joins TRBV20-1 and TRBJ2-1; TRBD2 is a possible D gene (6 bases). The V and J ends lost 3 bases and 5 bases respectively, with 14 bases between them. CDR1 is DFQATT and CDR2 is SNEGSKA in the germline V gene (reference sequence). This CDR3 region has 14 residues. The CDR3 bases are TGCAGTGCTAGGGTTAGCGGAAGACACAATGAGCAGTTCTTC. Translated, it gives CSARVSGRHNEQFF.

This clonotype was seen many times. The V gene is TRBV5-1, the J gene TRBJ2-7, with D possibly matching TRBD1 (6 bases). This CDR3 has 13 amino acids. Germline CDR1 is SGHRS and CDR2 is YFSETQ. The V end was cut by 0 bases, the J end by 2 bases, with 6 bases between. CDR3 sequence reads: CASSLDRAYEQYF. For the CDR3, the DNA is TGCGCCAGCAGCTTGGACAGGGCCTACGAGCAGTACTTC.

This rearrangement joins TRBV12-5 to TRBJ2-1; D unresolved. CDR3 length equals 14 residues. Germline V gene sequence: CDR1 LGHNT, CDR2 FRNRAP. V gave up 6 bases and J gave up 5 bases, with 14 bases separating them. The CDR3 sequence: CASGVVSPNNEQFF. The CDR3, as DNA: TGTGCTAGTGGGGTTGTATCCCCTAACAATGAGCAGTTCTTC.

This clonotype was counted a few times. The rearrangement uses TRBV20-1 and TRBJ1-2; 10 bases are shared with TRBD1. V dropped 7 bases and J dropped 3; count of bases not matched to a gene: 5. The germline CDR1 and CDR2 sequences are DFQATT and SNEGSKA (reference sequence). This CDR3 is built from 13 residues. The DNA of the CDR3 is TGCAGTGTTGCGGGACAGGGGCACTATGGCTACACCTTC. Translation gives CSVAGQGHYGYTF.

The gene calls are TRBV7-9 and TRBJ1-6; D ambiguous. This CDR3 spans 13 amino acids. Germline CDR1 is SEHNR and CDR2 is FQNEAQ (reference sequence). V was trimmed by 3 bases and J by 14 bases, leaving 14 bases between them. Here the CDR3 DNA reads TGTGCCAGCAGCTTCGATTTAGAAGGGTCCCTCCACTTT. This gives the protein CASSFDLEGSLHF.

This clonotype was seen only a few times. The CDR3 DNA reads as TGCGCCAGCAGCTCGGACAGGGTCAGAGGAGAGACCCAGTACTTC. This codes for CASSSDRVRGETQYF. The J gene is TRBJ2-5, the V gene TRBV5-1; 8 positions agree with TRBD1. There are 15 residues in the CDR3. The germline gives CDR1 SGHRS, CDR2 YFSETQ. Germline trimming cut 3 bases from V and 4 bases from J; bases unmatched to any gene: 8.

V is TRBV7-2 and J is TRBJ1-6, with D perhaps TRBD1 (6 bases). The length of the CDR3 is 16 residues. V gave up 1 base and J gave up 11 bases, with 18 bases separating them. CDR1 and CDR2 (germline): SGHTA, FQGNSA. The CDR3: CASSLVETGSKAPLHF. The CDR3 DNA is TGTGCCAGCAGCTTAGTAGAGACAGGTTCTAAGGCACCCCTCCACTTT.

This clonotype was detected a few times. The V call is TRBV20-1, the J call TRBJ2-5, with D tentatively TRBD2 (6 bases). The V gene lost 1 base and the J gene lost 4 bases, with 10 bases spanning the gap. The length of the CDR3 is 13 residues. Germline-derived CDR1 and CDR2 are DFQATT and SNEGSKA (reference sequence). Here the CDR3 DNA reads TGCAGTGCTAGAGTGGGGGGAAGAGAGACCCAGTACTTC. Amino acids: CSARVGGRETQYF.

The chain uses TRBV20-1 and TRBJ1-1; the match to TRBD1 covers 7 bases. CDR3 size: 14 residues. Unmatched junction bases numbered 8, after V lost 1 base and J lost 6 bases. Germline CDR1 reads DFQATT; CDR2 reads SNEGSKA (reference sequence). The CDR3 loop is CSARVRNRGAEAFF. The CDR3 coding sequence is TGCAGTGCTAGAGTACGGAACAGGGGAGCTGAAGCTTTCTTT.

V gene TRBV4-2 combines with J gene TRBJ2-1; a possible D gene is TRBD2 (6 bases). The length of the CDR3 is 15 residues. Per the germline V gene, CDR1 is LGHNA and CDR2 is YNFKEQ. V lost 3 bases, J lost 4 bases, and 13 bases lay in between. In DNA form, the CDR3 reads TGTGCCAGCAGCCAGGCCGGGACTGGGTACAATGAGCAGTTCTTC. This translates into CASSQAGTGYNEQFF.

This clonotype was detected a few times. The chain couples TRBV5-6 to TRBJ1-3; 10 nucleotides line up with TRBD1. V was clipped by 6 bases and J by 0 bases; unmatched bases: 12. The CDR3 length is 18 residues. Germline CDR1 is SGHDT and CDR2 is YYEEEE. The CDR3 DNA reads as TGTGCCAGCAACTACCAGGGGACAGGGGTGTACTCTGGAAACACCATATATTTT. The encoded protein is CASNYQGTGVYSGNTIYF.

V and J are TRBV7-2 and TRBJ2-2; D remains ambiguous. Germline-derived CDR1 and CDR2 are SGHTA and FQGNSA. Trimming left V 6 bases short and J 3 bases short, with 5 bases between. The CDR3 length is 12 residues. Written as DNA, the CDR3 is TGTGCCAGCAGACAAGACACCGGGGAGCTGTTTTTT. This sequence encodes CASRQDTGELFF.

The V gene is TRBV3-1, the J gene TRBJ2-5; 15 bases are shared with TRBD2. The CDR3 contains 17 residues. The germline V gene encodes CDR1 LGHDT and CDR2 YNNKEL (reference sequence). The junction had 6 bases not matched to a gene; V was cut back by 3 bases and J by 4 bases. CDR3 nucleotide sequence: TGTGCCAGCAGCCACCATGGACTAGCGGGAGGGGTAGAGACCCAGTACTTC. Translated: CASSHHGLAGGVETQYF.

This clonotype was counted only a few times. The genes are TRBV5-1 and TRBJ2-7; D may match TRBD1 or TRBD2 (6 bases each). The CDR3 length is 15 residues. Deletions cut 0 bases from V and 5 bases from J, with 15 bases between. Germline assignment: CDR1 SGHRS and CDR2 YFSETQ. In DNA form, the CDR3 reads TGCGCCAGCAGCTTGGGGGGGGCGCTTGTAGACGAGCAGTACTTC. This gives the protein CASSLGGALVDEQYF.

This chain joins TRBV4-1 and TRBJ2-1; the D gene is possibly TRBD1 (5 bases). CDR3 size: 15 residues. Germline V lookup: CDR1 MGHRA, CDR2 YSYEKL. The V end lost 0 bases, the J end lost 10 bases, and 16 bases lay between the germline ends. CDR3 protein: CASSQEWAGRGEQFF. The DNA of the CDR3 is TGCGCCAGCAGCCAAGAGTGGGCAGGGCGCGGCGAGCAGTTCTTC.

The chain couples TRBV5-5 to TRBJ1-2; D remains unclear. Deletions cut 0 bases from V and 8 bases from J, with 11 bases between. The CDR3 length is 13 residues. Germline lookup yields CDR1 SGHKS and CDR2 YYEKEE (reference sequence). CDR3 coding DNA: TGTGCCAGCAGCTTGGGCAGTGGAGAAGGCTACACCTTC. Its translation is CASSLGSGEGYTF.

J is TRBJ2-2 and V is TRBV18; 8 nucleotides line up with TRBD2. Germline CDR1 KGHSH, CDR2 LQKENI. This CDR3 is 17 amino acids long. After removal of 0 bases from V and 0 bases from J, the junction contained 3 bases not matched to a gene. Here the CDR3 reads CASSPPSGTSNTGELFF. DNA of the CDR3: TGTGCCAGCTCACCACCTAGCGGGACCTCGAACACCGGGGAGCTGTTTTTT.

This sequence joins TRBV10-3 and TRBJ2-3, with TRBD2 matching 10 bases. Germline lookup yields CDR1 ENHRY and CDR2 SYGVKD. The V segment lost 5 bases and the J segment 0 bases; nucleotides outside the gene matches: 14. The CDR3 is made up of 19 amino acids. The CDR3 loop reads CAISSRRGSGRGSTDTQYF. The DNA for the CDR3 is TGTGCCATCAGTTCAAGACGCGGGAGCGGGAGGGGAAGCACAGATACGCAGTATTTT.

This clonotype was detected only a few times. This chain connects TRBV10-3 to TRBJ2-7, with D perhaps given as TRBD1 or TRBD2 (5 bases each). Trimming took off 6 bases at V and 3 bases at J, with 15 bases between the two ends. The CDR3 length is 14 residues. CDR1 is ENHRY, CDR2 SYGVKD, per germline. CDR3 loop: CAIRDVGEYYEQYF. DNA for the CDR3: TGTGCCATCAGAGACGTAGGGGAGTACTACGAGCAGTACTTC.

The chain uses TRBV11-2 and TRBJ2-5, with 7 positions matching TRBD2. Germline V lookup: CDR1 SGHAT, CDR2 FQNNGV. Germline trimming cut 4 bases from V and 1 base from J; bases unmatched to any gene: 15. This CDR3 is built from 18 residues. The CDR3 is CASSSTLGASGFQETQYF. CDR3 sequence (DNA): TGTGCCAGCAGCTCAACCCTTGGGGCTAGCGGCTTCCAAGAGACCCAGTACTTC.

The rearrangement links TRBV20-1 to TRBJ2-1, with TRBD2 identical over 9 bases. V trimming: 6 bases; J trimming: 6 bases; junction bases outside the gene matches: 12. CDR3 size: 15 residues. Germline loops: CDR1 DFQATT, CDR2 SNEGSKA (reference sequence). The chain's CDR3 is CSAMGASGNINEQFF. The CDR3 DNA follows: TGCAGTGCAATGGGGGCTAGCGGGAATATCAATGAGCAGTTCTTC.

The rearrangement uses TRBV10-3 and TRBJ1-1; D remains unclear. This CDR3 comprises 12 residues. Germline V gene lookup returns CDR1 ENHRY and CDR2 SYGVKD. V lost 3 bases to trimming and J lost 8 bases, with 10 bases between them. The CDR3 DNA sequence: TGTGCCATCAGTGAATTTACAGAGGAAGCTTTCTTT. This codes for CAISEFTEEAFF.

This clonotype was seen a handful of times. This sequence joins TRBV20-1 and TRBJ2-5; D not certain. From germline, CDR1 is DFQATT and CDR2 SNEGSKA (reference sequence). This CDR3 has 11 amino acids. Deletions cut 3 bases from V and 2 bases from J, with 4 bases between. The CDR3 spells CSASVQETQYF. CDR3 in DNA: TGCAGTGCTAGCGTGCAAGAGACCCAGTACTTC.

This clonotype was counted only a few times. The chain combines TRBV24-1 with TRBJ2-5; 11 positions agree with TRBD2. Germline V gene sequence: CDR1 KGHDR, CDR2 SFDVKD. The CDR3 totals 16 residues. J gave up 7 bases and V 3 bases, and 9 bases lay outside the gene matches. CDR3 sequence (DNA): TGTGCCACCAGTGATCCGGGGACTAGCGGCTCCGGGACCCAGTACTTC. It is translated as CATSDPGTSGSGTQYF.